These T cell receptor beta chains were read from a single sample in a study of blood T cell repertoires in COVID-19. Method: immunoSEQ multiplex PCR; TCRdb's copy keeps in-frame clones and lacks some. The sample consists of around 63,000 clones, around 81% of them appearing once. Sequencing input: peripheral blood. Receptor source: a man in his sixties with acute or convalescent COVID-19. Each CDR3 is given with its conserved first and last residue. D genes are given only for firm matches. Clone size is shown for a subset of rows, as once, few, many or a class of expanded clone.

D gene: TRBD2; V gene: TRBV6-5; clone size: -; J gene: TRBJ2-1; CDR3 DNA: TGTGCCAGCAGTTATAGCGGGGGGGCGCAGTTCTTC; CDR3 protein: CASSYSGGAQFF
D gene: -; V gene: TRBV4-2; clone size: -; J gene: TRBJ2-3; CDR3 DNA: TGTGCCAGCAGCCGGGACATACTCACAGATACGCAGTATTTT; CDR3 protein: CASSRDILTDTQYF
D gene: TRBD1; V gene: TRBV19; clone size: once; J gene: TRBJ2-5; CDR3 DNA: TGTGCCAGTAGTATTCTGGGACAGAAAGAGACCCAGTACTTC; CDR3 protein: CASSILGQKETQYF
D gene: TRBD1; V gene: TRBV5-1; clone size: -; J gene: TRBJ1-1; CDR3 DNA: TGCGCCAGCAGCTCGGGGACAGGGAGGAACACTGAAGCTTTCTTT; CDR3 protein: CASSSGTGRNTEAFF
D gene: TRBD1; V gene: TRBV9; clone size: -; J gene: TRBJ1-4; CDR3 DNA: TGTGCCAGCAGCGGGCGACAGGGCATTCTAAATGAAAAACTGTTTTTT; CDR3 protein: CASSGRQGILNEKLFF
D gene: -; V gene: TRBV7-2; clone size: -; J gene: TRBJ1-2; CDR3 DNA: TGTGCCAGCAGCCTTAGCTTGGAGGCGGACTATGGCTACACCTTC; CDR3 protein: CASSLSLEADYGYTF
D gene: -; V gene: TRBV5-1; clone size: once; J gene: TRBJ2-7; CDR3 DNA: TGCGCCAGCAGCAAACAGGGACCGATCTACGAGCAGTACTTC; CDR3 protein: CASSKQGPIYEQYF
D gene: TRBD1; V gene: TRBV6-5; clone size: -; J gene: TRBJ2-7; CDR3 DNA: TGTGCCAGCAGTTGGGGACAGGGGGCGTTGGAGCAGTACTTC; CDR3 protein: CASSWGQGALEQYF
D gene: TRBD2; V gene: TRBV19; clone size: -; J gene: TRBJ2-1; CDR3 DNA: TGTGCCAGTAGTATCCCTAGCGGGGGCTTCAATGAGCAGTTCTTC; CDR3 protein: CASSIPSGGFNEQFF
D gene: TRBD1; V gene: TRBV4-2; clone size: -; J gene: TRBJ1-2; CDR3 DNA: TGTGCCAGCAGCCAGGGATTTAGGGACAGCTTTCCTAACTATGGCTACACCTTC; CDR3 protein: CASSQGFRDSFPNYGYTF
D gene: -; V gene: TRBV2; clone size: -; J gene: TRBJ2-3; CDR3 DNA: TGTGCCAGCAGTAAAACCCGGGATAATACGCAGTATTTT; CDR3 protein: CASSKTRDNTQYF
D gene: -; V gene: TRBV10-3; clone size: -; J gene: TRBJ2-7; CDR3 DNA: TGTGCCATCAGGGACACTTGGGAGCAGTACTTC; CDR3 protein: CAIRDTWEQYF